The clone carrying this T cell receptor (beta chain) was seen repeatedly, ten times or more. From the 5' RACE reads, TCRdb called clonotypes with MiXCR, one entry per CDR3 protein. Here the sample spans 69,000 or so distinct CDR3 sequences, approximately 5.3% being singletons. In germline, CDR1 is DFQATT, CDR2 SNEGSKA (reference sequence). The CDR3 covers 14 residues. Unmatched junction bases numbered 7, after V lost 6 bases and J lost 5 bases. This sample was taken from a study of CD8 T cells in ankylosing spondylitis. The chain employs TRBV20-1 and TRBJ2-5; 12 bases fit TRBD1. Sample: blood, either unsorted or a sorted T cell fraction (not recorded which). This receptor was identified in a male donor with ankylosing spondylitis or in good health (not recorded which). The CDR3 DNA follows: TGCAGTGCACCGGGACAGGGGGCCGGGGAGACCCAGTACTTC. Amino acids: CSAPGQGAGETQYF.